One T cell receptor beta chain is described in this entry. What it recognizes is unknown. Germline CDR1 and CDR2: MGHRA and YSYEKL. With 4 bases removed from V and 4 bases from J, the gap between germline ends came to 17 bases. This CDR3 region has 16 residues. Every isolated RNA sample was fully reverse transcribed, so sequencing captured expressed TCRB transcripts. Method: immunoSEQ multiplex PCR; TCRdb's copy keeps in-frame clones and lacks some. The sample lists hundreds of thousands of clones; about an eighth were seen once. These data come from a study of beta chain features in type 1 diabetes. Study-wide points: Equally in patients and controls, shorter templates might have been favored by PCR.

The clonotype comes from a woman between 18 and 29 years old in good health. Specimen: naive CD4+ T cells from blood. The chain links TRBV4-1 to TRBJ1-5, with a weak D call TRBD1 (6 bases). This CDR3 reads CASSRLTGLENQPQHF. CDR3 DNA: TGCGCCAGCAGCCGATTAACAGGGCTTGAGAATCAGCCCCAGCATTTT.